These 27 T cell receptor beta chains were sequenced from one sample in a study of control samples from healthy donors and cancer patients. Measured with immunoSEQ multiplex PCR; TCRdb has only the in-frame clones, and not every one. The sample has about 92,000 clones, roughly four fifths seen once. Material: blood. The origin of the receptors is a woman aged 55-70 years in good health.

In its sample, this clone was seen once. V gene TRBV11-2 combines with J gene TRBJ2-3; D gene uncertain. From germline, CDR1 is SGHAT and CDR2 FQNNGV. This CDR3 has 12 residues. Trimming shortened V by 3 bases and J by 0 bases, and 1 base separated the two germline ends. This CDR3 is CASSFSTDTQYF. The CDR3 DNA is TGTGCCAGCAGCTTTAGCACAGATACGCAGTATTTT.

CDR3 sequence (DNA): TGTGCCAGCAGCCTGTCCGGGACTCAGAGCGATGAGCAGTTCTTC. Residues: CASSLSGTQSDEQFF. The V call is TRBV3-1 (or the pseudogene TRBV3-2), the J call TRBJ2-1, with a possible D match to TRBD2 (6 bases). The germline V gene has CDR1 LGHDT and CDR2 YNNKEL (reference sequence). The CDR3 runs 15 residues. The V end was cut by 4 bases, the J end by 8 bases, with 18 bases between.

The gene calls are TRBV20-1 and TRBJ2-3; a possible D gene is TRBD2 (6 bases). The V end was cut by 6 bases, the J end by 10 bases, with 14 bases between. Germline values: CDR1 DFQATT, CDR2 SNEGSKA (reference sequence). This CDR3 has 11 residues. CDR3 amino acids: CSAEGGLAQYF. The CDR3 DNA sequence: TGCAGTGCGGAAGGAGGGCTGGCGCAGTATTTT.

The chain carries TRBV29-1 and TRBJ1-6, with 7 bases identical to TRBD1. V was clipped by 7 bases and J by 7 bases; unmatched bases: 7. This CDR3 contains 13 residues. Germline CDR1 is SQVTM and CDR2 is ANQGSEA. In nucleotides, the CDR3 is TGCAGCGCCCAACAGGGGCAAAATTCACCCCTCCACTTT. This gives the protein CSAQQGQNSPLHF.

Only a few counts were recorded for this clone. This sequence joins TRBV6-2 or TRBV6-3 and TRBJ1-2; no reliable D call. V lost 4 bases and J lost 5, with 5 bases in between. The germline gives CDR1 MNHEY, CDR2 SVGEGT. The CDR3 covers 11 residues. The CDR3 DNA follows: TGTGCCAGCAGTTGGGATTATGGCTACACCTTC. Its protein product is CASSWDYGYTF.

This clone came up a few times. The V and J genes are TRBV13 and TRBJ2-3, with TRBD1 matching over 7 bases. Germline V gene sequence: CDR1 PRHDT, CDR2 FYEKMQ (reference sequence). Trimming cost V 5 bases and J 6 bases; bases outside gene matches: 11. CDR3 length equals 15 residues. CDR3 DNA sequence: TGTGCCAGCAGCCTACGACAGGGCTTGGGGGATACGCAGTATTTT. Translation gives CASSLRQGLGDTQYF.

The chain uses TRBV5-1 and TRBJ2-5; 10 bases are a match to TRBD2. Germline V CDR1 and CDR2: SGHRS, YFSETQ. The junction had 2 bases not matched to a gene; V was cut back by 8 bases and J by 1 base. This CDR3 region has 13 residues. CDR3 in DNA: TGCGCCAGTCGACTAGCGGGCCAAGAGACCCAGTACTTC. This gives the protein CASRLAGQETQYF.

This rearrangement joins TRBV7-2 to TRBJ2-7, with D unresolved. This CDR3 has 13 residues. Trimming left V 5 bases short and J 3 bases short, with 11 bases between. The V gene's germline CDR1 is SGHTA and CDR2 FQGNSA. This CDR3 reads CASSPRANYEQYF. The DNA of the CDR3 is TGTGCCAGCAGCCCCCGGGCCAACTACGAGCAGTACTTC.

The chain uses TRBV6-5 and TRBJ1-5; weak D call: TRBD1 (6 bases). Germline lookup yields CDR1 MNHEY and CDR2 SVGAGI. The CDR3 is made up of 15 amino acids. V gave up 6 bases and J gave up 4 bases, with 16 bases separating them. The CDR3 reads CASRDPQGWNQPQHF. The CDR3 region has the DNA TGTGCCAGCAGGGACCCCCAGGGGTGGAATCAGCCCCAGCATTTT.

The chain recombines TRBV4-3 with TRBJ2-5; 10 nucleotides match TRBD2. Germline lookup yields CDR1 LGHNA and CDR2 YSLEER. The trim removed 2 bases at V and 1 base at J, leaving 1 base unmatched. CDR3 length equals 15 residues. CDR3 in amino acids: CASSQQRGGQETQYF. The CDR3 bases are TGCGCCAGCAGCCAACAGCGGGGGGGCCAAGAGACCCAGTACTTC.

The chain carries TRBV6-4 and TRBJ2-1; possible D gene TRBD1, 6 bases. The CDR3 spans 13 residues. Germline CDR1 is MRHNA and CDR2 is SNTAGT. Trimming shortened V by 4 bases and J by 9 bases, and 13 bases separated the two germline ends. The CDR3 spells CASSAKQGTEQFF. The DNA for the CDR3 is TGTGCCAGCAGTGCCAAACAGGGTACTGAGCAGTTCTTC.

The CDR3 DNA reads TGTGCCAGCAGTTTATACTGGGGGAACACCGGGGAGCTGTTTTTT. Encoded protein: CASSLYWGNTGELFF. The rearrangement joins TRBV27 to TRBJ2-2; D unclear. CDR1 MNHEY and CDR2 SMNVEV come from the germline V gene (reference sequence). Trimming shortened V by 1 base and J by 1 base, and 7 bases separated the two germline ends. This CDR3 region has 15 residues.

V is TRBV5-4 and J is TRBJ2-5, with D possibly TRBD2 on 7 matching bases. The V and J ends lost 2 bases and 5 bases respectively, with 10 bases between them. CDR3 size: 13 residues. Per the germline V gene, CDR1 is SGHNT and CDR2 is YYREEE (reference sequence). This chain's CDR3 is CASSLGGAETQYF. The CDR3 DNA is TGTGCCAGCAGCTTAGGGGGGGCGGAGACCCAGTACTTC.

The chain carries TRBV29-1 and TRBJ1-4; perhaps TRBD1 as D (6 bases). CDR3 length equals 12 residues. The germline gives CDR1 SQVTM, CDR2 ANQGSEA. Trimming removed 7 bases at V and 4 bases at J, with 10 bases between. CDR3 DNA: TGCAGCGCCGGGACAAATAATGAAAAACTGTTTTTT. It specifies CSAGTNNEKLFF.

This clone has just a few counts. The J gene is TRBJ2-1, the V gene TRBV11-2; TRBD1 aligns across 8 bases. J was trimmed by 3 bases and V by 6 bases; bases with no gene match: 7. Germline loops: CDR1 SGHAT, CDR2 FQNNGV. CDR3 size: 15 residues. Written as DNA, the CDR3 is TGTGCCAGCAGTCCCGGGACAGGTTTCTACAATGAGCAGTTCTTC. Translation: CASSPGTGFYNEQFF.

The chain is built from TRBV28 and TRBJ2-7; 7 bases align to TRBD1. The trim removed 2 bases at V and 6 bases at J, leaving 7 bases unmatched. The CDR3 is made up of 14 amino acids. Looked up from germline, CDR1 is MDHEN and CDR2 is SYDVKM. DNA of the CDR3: TGTGCCAGCAGTTTACGACAGGGCGCGGGCGAGCAGTACTTC. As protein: CASSLRQGAGEQYF.

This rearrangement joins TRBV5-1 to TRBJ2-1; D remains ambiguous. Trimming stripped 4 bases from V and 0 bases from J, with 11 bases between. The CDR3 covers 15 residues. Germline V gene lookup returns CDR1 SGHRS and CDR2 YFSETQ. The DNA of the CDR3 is TGCGCCAGCAGCACGGACGCCCCCTCCTACAATGAGCAGTTCTTC. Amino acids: CASSTDAPSYNEQFF.

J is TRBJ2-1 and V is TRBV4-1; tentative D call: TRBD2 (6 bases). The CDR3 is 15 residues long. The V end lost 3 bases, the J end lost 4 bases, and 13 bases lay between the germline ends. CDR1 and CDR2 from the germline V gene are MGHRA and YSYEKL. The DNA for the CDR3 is TGCGCCAGCAGCCACTCAGCGGGCCCTTACAATGAGCAGTTCTTC. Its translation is CASSHSAGPYNEQFF.

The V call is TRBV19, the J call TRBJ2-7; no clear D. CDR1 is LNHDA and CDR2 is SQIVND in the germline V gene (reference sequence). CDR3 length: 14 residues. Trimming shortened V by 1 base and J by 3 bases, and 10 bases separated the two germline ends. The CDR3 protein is CASSIGVGIYEQYF. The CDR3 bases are TGTGCCAGTAGTATAGGGGTAGGAATCTACGAGCAGTACTTC.

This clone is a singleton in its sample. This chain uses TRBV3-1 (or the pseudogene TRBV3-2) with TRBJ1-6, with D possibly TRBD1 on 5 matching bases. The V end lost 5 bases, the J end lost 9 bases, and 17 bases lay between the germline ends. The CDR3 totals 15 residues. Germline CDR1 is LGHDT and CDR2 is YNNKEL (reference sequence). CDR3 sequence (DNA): TGTGCCAGCAGCAGCCGGGACGGGTCTACTTCACCCCTCCACTTT. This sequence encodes CASSSRDGSTSPLHF.

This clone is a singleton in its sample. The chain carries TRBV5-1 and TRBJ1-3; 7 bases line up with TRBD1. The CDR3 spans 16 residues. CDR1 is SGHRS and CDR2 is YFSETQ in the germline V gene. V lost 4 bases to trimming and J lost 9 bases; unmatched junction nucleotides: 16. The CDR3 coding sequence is TGCGCCAGCAGCCTCCTGACAGGGCCTTTACCTTCCACCATATATTTT. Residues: CASSLLTGPLPSTIYF.

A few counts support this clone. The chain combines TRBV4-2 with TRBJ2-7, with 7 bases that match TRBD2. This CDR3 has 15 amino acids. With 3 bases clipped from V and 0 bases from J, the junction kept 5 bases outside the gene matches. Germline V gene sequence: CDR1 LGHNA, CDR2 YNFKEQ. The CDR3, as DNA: TGTGCCAGCAGCCAGGTCCGGGACTACTCCTACGAGCAGTACTTC. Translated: CASSQVRDYSYEQYF.

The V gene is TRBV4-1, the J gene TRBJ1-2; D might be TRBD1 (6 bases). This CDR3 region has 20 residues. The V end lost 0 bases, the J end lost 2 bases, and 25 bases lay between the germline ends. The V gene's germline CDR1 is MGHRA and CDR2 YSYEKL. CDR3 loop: CASSQDLRGGIGKKNYGYTF. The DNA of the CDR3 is TGCGCCAGCAGCCAAGATCTTCGAGGGGGAATTGGGAAGAAGAACTATGGCTACACCTTC.

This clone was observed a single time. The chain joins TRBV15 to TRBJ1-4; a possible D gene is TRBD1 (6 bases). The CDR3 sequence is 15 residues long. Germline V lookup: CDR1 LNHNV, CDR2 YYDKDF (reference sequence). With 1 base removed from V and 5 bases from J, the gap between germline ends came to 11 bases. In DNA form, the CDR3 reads TGTGCCACCAGCAGAGGGGGGGCGGAAAATGAAAAACTGTTTTTT. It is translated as CATSRGGAENEKLFF.

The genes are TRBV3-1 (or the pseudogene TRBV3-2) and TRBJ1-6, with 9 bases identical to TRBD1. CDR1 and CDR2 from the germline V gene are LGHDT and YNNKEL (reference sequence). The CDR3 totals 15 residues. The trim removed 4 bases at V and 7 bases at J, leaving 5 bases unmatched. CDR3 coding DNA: TGTGCCAGCAGCCCCGGGACAGGGCAGAATTCACCCCTCCACTTT. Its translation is CASSPGTGQNSPLHF.

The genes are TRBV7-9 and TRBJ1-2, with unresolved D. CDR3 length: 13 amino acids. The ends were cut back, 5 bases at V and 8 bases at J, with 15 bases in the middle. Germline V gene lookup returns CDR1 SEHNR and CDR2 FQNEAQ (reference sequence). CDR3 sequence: CASSTRTVGGYTF. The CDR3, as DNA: TGTGCCAGCAGCACCCGGACGGTAGGGGGCTACACCTTC.

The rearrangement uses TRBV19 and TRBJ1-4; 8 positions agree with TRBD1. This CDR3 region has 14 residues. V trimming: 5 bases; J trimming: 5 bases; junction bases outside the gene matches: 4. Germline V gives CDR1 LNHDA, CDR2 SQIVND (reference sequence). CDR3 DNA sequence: TGTGCCAGTAGTCCGAGACAGGGGAATGAAAAACTGTTTTTT. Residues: CASSPRQGNEKLFF.